Shown below are 10 T cell receptor beta chains from a single sample sequenced in a study of blood T cell repertoires in COVID-19. The table came from immunoSEQ multiplex PCR; TCRdb's copy has only in-frame clones and leaves some out. Among hundreds of thousands of clones listed, about nine tenths were seen once. Sequencing was performed on peripheral blood. These receptors were taken from a woman under 40 with COVID-19, enrolled during active disease.

The V gene is TRBV19, the J gene TRBJ1-5, with 11 bases that match TRBD1. V shed 4 bases, J shed 6 bases, and the junction held 14 bases outside the gene matches. Germline CDR1 reads LNHDA; CDR2 reads SQIVND (reference sequence). This CDR3 spans 18 amino acids. The CDR3 DNA reads as TGTGCCAGTAGTAGGGACAGGGGGAGCGAAGGCGGCAGTCAGCCCCAGCATTTT. It translates to CASSRDRGSEGGSQPQHF.

V is TRBV29-1 and J is TRBJ1-2; maybe TRBD1 (6 bases). The CDR3 sequence is 14 residues long. Per the germline V gene, CDR1 is SQVTM and CDR2 is ANQGSEA. Trimming pared 4 bases from V and 0 bases from J, leaving 12 bases between. The CDR3 nucleotides are TGCAGCGTTGTTGGCAGGGGCGCTAACTATGGCTACACCTTC. Its protein product is CSVVGRGANYGYTF.

The chain couples TRBV19 to TRBJ2-3, with TRBD1 matching over 10 bases. CDR3 size: 16 residues. CDR1 is LNHDA, CDR2 SQIVND, per germline (reference sequence). V lost 3 bases, J lost 3 bases, and 6 bases stayed unmatched. The CDR3 region has the DNA TGTGCCAGTAGTATCCTTCGGACAGGGGGAACAGATACGCAGTATTTT. This gives the protein CASSILRTGGTDTQYF.

The V and J genes are TRBV19 and TRBJ1-4, with 7 bases that match TRBD1. The CDR3 covers 15 residues. Germline V gene sequence: CDR1 LNHDA, CDR2 SQIVND (reference sequence). Trimming removed 5 bases from V and 6 bases from J; junction bases left unmatched: 9. CDR3 coding DNA: TGTGCCAGTAGTCCTTGGACAGGCCTATATGAAAAACTGTTTTTT. It specifies CASSPWTGLYEKLFF.

The CDR3: CASSYFPQGRGETQYF. CDR3 DNA: TGTGCCAGCAGTTACTTTCCGCAGGGGCGTGGAGAGACCCAGTACTTC. The V call is TRBV6-5, the J call TRBJ2-5; a weak D match, TRBD1 (6 bases). CDR1 and CDR2 from the germline V gene are MNHEY and SVGAGI. The ends were cut back, 1 base at V and 4 bases at J, with 16 bases in the middle. This CDR3 contains 16 residues.

This clone was detected once. The J gene is TRBJ1-2, the V gene TRBV2; D not certain. The CDR3 length is 13 residues. V lost 2 bases, J lost 5 bases, and 9 bases lay in between. CDR1 is SNHLY and CDR2 is FYNNEI in the germline V gene. The CDR3 nucleotides read TGTGCCAGCAGTGAACGGAGTATTTATGGCTACACCTTC. The encoded protein is CASSERSIYGYTF.

V usage is TRBV7-9 and J usage is TRBJ1-5; D gene unclear. Looked up from germline, CDR1 is SEHNR and CDR2 is FQNEAQ (reference sequence). V was trimmed by 1 base and J by 4 bases, leaving 8 bases between them. This CDR3 region has 14 residues. For the CDR3, the DNA is TGTGCCAGCAGCTTAGGGCTAGAGAATCAGCCCCAGCATTTT. It codes for CASSLGLENQPQHF.

As regards this clone: Other DNA sequences in this specimen translate into the identical CDR3. The genes are TRBV18 and TRBJ2-5, with D possibly TRBD1 on 6 matching bases. V dropped 3 bases and J dropped 2 bases, with 13 bases sitting between them. CDR1 and CDR2 from the germline V gene are KGHSH and LQKENI. CDR3 length: 15 amino acids. CDR3 sequence: CASSPPGQHQETQYF. CDR3 bases: TGTGCCAGCTCACCCCCCGGACAGCATCAAGAGACCCAGTACTTC.

The chain joins TRBV5-1 to TRBJ2-7, with D hard to call. The V and J ends lost 2 bases and 0 bases respectively, with 6 bases between them. The CDR3 runs 13 residues. Germline-derived CDR1 and CDR2 are SGHRS and YFSETQ. Here the CDR3 reads CASSFLSSYEQYF. In nucleotides, the CDR3 is TGCGCCAGCAGCTTTCTTAGCTCCTACGAGCAGTACTTC.

The chain employs TRBV11-2 and TRBJ2-1; possibly TRBD1 for D (5 bases). The CDR3 consists of 14 residues. Trimming stripped 0 bases from V and 8 bases from J, with 11 bases between. The germline V gene encodes CDR1 SGHAT and CDR2 FQNNGV. The CDR3 bases are TGTGCCAGCAGCTTAGAAGGGCTAGGGGATGAGCAGTTCTTC. Residues: CASSLEGLGDEQFF.